These 2 T cell receptor beta chains share one sample of origin, sequenced in a study of cytotoxic CD8 clonotypes in ibrutinib-treated CLL. Repertoires were generated with immunoSEQ multiplex PCR, while TCRdb's copy carries only in-frame clones and drops some. The top ten clones hold approximately 50% of a sample with about 27,000 clones, over 55% of them seen once. The sequencing used PBMCs, collected after 24 months of ibrutinib treatment. Receptors originate from a human donor with chronic lymphocytic leukemia.

The chain has TRBV6-1 and TRBJ2-3, with TRBD2 matching over 8 bases. The germline V gene encodes CDR1 MNHNS and CDR2 SASEGT. This CDR3 contains 16 residues. V was pared by 2 bases and J by 7 bases, with 11 bases of the junction left unmatched. CDR3 loop: CASSERDGGAQNTQYF. The CDR3 DNA sequence: TGTGCCAGCAGTGAACGGGACGGGGGGGCCCAAAATACGCAGTATTTT.

This clone was counted between two and nine times. The V gene is TRBV6-5, the J gene TRBJ2-7; D gene ambiguous. Per the germline V gene, CDR1 is MNHEY and CDR2 is SVGAGI. Trimming shortened V by 6 bases and J by 7 bases, and 13 bases separated the two germline ends. CDR3 length equals 12 residues. The DNA of the CDR3 is TGTGCCAGCAGCCCCACCCGAGGAGAGCAGTACTTC. It yields the protein CASSPTRGEQYF.